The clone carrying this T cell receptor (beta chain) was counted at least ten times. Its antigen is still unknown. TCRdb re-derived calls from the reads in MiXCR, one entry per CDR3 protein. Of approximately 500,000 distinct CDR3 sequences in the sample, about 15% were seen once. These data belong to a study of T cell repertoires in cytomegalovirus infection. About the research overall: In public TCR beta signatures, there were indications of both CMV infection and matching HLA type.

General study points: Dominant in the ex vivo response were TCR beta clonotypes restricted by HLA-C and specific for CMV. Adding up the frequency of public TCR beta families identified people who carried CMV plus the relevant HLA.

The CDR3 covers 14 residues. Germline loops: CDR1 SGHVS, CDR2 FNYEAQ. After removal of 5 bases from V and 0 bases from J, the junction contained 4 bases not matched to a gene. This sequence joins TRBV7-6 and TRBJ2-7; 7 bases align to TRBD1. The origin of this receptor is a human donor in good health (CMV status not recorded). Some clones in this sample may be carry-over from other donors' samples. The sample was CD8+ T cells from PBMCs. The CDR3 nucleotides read TGTGCCAGCAGCCACCGGGACAGCTCCTACGAGCAGTACTTC. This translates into CASSHRDSSYEQYF.